The 13 T cell receptor beta chains in this list originate from one sample, sequenced in a study of identical twins (dated by TCRdb to 2016 to 2017). Libraries were constructed by 5' RACE. Sequencer: Illumina HiSeq 2000. The raw public reads went through TCRdb reprocessing: fastp at Q25, MiXCR clone calling, in-frame beta chains kept. Every CDR3 protein is listed once, alongside the most common genes and DNA of its rows. Recorded for this sample are 420,000 or so distinct CDR3 sequences; 18% of them occurred a single time. The ten top clones hold 12% of the sample. Sequencing was carried out using naive T cells sorted from blood. The cell subset or site label corresponds to: cells isolated with a human naive T-cell isolation kit. The receptors here all came from a man aged 45 to 65 in good health.

This clonotype has more than one count but fewer than ten. The chain uses TRBV5-1 and TRBJ2-7, with TRBD2 matching 7 bases. The trim removed 4 bases at V and 6 bases at J, leaving 13 bases unmatched. The CDR3 consists of 15 residues. Germline V gene lookup returns CDR1 SGHRS and CDR2 YFSETQ. For the CDR3, the DNA is TGCGCCAGCAGCGTTGTAGCGGGTCACACCAGCGAGCAGTACTTC. This gives the protein CASSVVAGHTSEQYF.

This clonotype was seen repeatedly, ten times or more. The J gene is TRBJ1-4, the V gene TRBV15, with D perhaps TRBD1 (5 bases). The germline V gene encodes CDR1 LNHNV and CDR2 YYDKDF (reference sequence). The CDR3 spans 13 residues. The ends were cut back, 9 bases at V and 4 bases at J, with 12 bases in the middle. CDR3 in DNA: TGTGCCACGGGGCCGCCGGGTAATGAAAAACTGTTTTTT. As protein: CATGPPGNEKLFF. The whole variable domain, remainder taken from reference TRBV15 and TRBJ1-4, is DAMVIQNPRYQVTQFGKPVTLSCSQTLNHNVMYWYQQKSSQAPKLLFHYYDKDFNNEADTPDNFQSRRPNTSFCFLDIRSPGLGDTAMYLCATGPPGNEKLFFGSGTQLSVL.

The rearrangement links TRBV15 to TRBJ2-1; D gene uncertain. Per germline, CDR1 LNHNV and CDR2 YYDKDF (reference sequence). CDR3 size: 15 residues. Between the trimmed V and J ends, which lost 5 bases and 2 bases, there was a span of 13 bases. This CDR3 is CATSFGQGPYNEQFF. In DNA form, the CDR3 reads TGTGCCACCAGCTTCGGTCAAGGACCCTACAATGAGCAGTTCTTC. Complete variable domain (other parts from reference TRBV15 and TRBJ2-1): DAMVIQNPRYQVTQFGKPVTLSCSQTLNHNVMYWYQQKSSQAPKLLFHYYDKDFNNEADTPDNFQSRRPNTSFCFLDIRSPGLGDTAMYLCATSFGQGPYNEQFFGPGTRLTVL.

V is TRBV20-1 and J is TRBJ2-7; 8 nucleotides line up with TRBD1. Germline V CDR1 and CDR2: DFQATT, SNEGSKA (reference sequence). After removal of 3 bases from V and 6 bases from J, the junction contained 10 bases not matched to a gene. The CDR3 contains 14 residues. The CDR3 reads CSARARQGTGEQYF. The CDR3 DNA is TGCAGTGCTAGGGCAAGACAGGGGACCGGCGAGCAGTACTTC.

This clonotype showed up many times. The J gene is TRBJ2-2, the V gene TRBV5-1, with D perhaps TRBD2 (6 bases). Germline V gene lookup returns CDR1 SGHRS and CDR2 YFSETQ. V dropped 0 bases and J dropped 1 base, with 10 bases sitting between them. CDR3 size: 16 residues. The CDR3 sequence: CASSLARGLNTGELFF. CDR3 coding DNA: TGCGCCAGCAGCTTGGCCCGGGGACTGAACACCGGGGAGCTGTTTTTT. The full variable domain, completed using reference TRBV5-1 and TRBJ2-2, is KAGVTQTPRYLIKTRGQQVTLSCSPISGHRSVSWYQQTPGQGLQFLFEYFSETQRNKGNFPGRFSGRQFSNSRSEMNVSTLELGDSALYLCASSLARGLNTGELFFGEGSRLTVL.

This clonotype was picked up a small number of times. This chain links TRBV9 with TRBJ2-2; D unclear. CDR3 size: 13 residues. Germline assignment: CDR1 SGDLS and CDR2 YYNGEE. The V end was cut by 3 bases, the J end by 4 bases, with 7 bases between. The CDR3 spells CASSDLVTGELFF. The CDR3 DNA sequence: TGTGCCAGCAGCGATCTGGTCACCGGGGAGCTGTTTTTT.

This clonotype was counted at least ten times. The CDR3 bases are TGCAGCGTGAACAGGGGGCCAGGCACCGGGGAGCTGTTTTTT. It encodes CSVNRGPGTGELFF. V and J are TRBV29-1 and TRBJ2-2, with TRBD1 matching over 9 bases. After removal of 6 bases from V and 4 bases from J, the junction contained 6 bases not matched to a gene. The germline V gene encodes CDR1 SQVTM and CDR2 ANQGSEA. The CDR3 runs to 14 residues.

This chain connects TRBV6-1 to TRBJ2-1; D is possibly TRBD2 (6 bases). Per germline, CDR1 MNHNS and CDR2 SASEGT. The germline V and J ends were trimmed by 1 base and 7 bases, with 17 bases remaining between them. This CDR3 has 16 amino acids. The CDR3 protein is CASSEEGDSLWNEQFF. The CDR3 DNA sequence: TGTGCCAGCAGTGAAGAAGGGGACTCCCTGTGGAATGAGCAGTTCTTC.

There are a few counts of this clonotype. The chain links TRBV28 to TRBJ2-7, with 7 bases that match TRBD2. The junction had 7 bases not matched to a gene; V was cut back by 4 bases and J by 4 bases. The CDR3 sequence is 14 residues long. The germline CDR1 and CDR2 sequences are MDHEN and SYDVKM. CDR3 sequence reads: CASSSGTNLYEQYF. The DNA of the CDR3 is TGTGCCAGCAGTTCAGGGACTAACCTGTACGAGCAGTACTTC.

Ten or more counts support this clonotype. V gene TRBV20-1 combines with J gene TRBJ1-4; D ambiguous. V was shortened by 5 bases and J by 0 bases, with 19 bases between the two germline ends. Germline CDR1 reads DFQATT; CDR2 reads SNEGSKA (reference sequence). The CDR3 consists of 17 residues. The CDR3 here is CSAPGAGPGTTNEKLFF. CDR3 sequence (DNA): TGCAGTGCTCCGGGCGCGGGCCCCGGAACAACTAATGAAAAACTGTTTTTT.

V is TRBV7-2 and J is TRBJ2-7, with 9 bases aligning to TRBD1. The CDR3 consists of 16 residues. The V segment lost 4 bases and the J segment 4 bases; nucleotides outside the gene matches: 11. Germline lookup yields CDR1 SGHTA and CDR2 FQGNSA. The CDR3 is CASSSFGTGGIYEQYF. DNA for the CDR3: TGTGCCAGCAGCTCATTCGGAACAGGGGGCATATACGAGCAGTACTTC.

V gene TRBV12-3 or TRBV12-4 combines with J gene TRBJ2-2; maybe TRBD1 (6 bases). The CDR3 is 15 residues long. Trimming took off 6 bases at V and 1 base at J, with 12 bases between the two ends. Here the CDR3 reads CASSGTGLNTGELFF. CDR3 nucleotides: TGTGCCAGCAGCGGTACAGGGCTGAACACCGGGGAGCTGTTTTTT.

This clonotype was detected only a few times. The chain joins TRBV11-1 to TRBJ2-1; 10 positions match TRBD2. CDR3 length equals 18 residues. J gave up 0 bases and V 1 base, and 6 bases lay outside the gene matches. Looked up from germline, CDR1 is SGHAT and CDR2 is FQDESV (reference sequence). Written as DNA, the CDR3 is TGTGCCAGCAGCTTAGGTAGCGGGGGGCCTTCCTCCTACAATGAGCAGTTCTTC. Its protein is CASSLGSGGPSSYNEQFF.